These T cell receptor beta chains were read from a single sample in a study of T-cell reconstitution after alpha-beta-depleted transplantation in children. TCRdb passed the PCR reads through MiXCR, listing each CDR3 protein once. The sample yields roughly 70,000 distinct CDR3 sequences, roughly 4.9% seen once. Specimen: PBMCs, mostly from graft donor cells, collected 180 days after TCRalphabeta/CD19-depleted stem cell transplant. The receptors come from a boy in the first two years of life who had a stem cell transplant for acute myeloid leukemia, so the T cells may come from the graft donor. Each CDR3 is given with its conserved first and last residue. D genes are given only for firm matches. Some rows have no size entry. The others give once, few or many, or a class for an expanded clone.

>many|TRBJ2-3|TRBV12-3/TRBV12-4|17|NA
CASSFTVGTPFSDTQYF
TGTGCCAGCAGTTTTACCGTAGGGACTCCGTTTTCAGATACGCAGTATTTT
>many|TRBJ2-2|TRBV6-5|16|NA
CASSYSPEGPPGELFF
TGTGCCAGCAGTTACTCCCCTGAAGGGCCCCCCGGGGAGCTGTTTTTT
>many|TRBJ2-1|TRBV5-5|17|TRBD2
CASSFGGLAGGDNEQFF
TGTGCCAGCAGCTTTGGCGGACTAGCTGGGGGGGACAATGAGCAGTTCTTC
>many|TRBJ1-1|TRBV18|16|TRBD1
CASSPTGDPLNTEAFF
TGTGCCAGCTCACCCACAGGGGATCCCCTGAACACTGAAGCTTTCTTT
>NA|TRBJ2-3|TRBV5-8|14|NA
CAMGLGLPDSEQYF
TGTGCCATGGGCTTGGGGCTCCCGGATTCTGAGCAGTATTTT
>many|TRBJ2-1|TRBV6-2/TRBV6-3|15|TRBD1
CASSRRGRNNNEQFF
TGTGCCAGCAGCCGCAGGGGGCGGAACAACAATGAGCAGTTCTTC
>many|TRBJ2-7|TRBV12-3/TRBV12-4|12|NA
CASSLTGYEQYF
TGTGCCAGCAGTTTAACGGGATACGAGCAGTACTTC
>many|TRBJ2-7|TRBV2|14|NA
CATRRGQSSYEQYF
TGTGCAACACGGCGCGGCCAGAGCTCCTACGAGCAGTACTTC
>many|TRBJ2-7|TRBV4-3|15|NA
CASSQEVQNSYEQYF
TGCGCCAGCAGCCAAGAGGTACAGAACTCCTACGAGCAGTACTTC
>many|TRBJ2-2|TRBV5-1|15|NA
CASSLIDRRAGELFF
TGCGCCAGCAGCTTGATCGATCGGAGAGCCGGGGAGCTGTTTTTT
>many|TRBJ1-4|TRBV19|15|NA
CASLGRATTNEKLFF
TGTGCCAGCCTCGGTCGAGCTACAACTAATGAAAAACTGTTTTTT
>many|TRBJ1-3|TRBV20-1|13|TRBD1
CSARIGGEYTIYF
TGCAGTGCTAGGATAGGGGGCGAGTACACCATATATTTT
>many|TRBJ2-2|TRBV20-1|14|NA
CSARAKGSTGELFF
TGCAGTGCTAGAGCCAAGGGCTCGACCGGGGAGCTGTTTTTT
>many|TRBJ2-1|TRBV5-1|16|TRBD1
CASSALTGSGGNEQFF
TGCGCCAGCAGCGCATTGACAGGGTCTGGTGGAAATGAGCAGTTCTTC
>many|TRBJ1-5|TRBV23-1|14|NA
CARRRDVSNQPQHF
TGCGCCAGACGCCGGGACGTTAGCAATCAGCCCCAGCATTTT
>many|TRBJ1-1|TRBV12-3/TRBV12-4|12|NA
CAAGTGNTEAFF
TGTGCAGCGGGAACAGGGAACACTGAAGCTTTCTTT
>many|TRBJ1-2|TRBV6-1|15|NA
CASSDLGIPNYGYTF
TGTGCCAGCAGCGACCTCGGGATCCCTAACTATGGCTACACCTTC
>many|TRBJ1-5|TRBV28|15|TRBD1
CASTLDRASNQPQHF
TGTGCCAGCACCCTGGACAGGGCTAGCAATCAGCCCCAGCATTTT
>few|TRBJ1-1|TRBV19|13|NA
CASTPQGFTEAFF
TGTGCCAGTACCCCTCAGGGGTTCACTGAAGCTTTCTTT
>many|TRBJ2-2|TRBV12-3/TRBV12-4|13|NA
CASSPGYTGELFF
TGTGCCAGCAGTCCGGGATACACCGGGGAGCTGTTTTTT
>many|TRBJ2-6|TRBV19|17|TRBD2
CASSIGWGGPGANVLTF
TGTGCCAGTAGTATAGGTTGGGGAGGGCCTGGGGCCAACGTCCTGACTTTC
>many|TRBJ2-2|TRBV6-5|14|NA
CASTHARNTGELFF
TGTGCCAGCACTCACGCCCGGAACACCGGGGAGCTGTTTTTT
>many|TRBJ2-5|TRBV18|15|TRBD2
CASSHRTSLQETQYF
TGTGCCAGCTCACACCGGACTAGCCTCCAAGAGACCCAGTACTTC
>once|TRBJ2-5|TRBV7-4|14|NA
CVRSLRLEEETQYF
TGTGTCCGCAGCTTACGCTTAGAGGAAGAGACCCAGTACTTC
>many|TRBJ2-2|TRBV25-1|12|NA
CASSDATGELFF
TGTGCCAGCAGTGACGCCACCGGGGAGCTGTTTTTT
>many|TRBJ1-1|TRBV6-5|15|NA
CASSRPSGHPAEAFF
TGTGCCAGCAGTAGACCCTCGGGACACCCCGCTGAAGCTTTCTTT
>many|TRBJ2-5|TRBV7-6|16|NA
CASSPQGSTPQETQYF
TGTGCCAGCAGCCCCCAAGGGTCCACCCCTCAAGAGACCCAGTACTTC
>many|TRBJ2-1|TRBV4-1|14|TRBD2
CASSRGGPAGGPIF
TGCGCCAGCAGCCGAGGGGGACCAGCGGGGGGCCCTATCTTC
>many|TRBJ2-5|TRBV28|18|TRBD2
CASSPQGGGLAGTETQYF
TGTGCCAGCAGTCCACAGGGGGGAGGACTAGCGGGGACAGAGACCCAGTACTTC
>many|TRBJ2-6|TRBV7-2|16|NA
CASSLMSRGGANVLTF
TGTGCCAGCAGCTTAATGAGTAGGGGAGGGGCCAACGTCCTGACTTTC
>many|TRBJ1-6|TRBV3-1|14|NA
CASSQERTSSPLHF
TGTGCCAGCAGCCAAGAGCGGACAAGTTCACCCCTCCACTTT
>many|TRBJ2-4|TRBV20-1|13|NA
CSARTGTGNIQYF
TGCAGTGCTAGGACCGGGACCGGAAACATTCAGTACTTC
>many|TRBJ2-1|TRBV12-3/TRBV12-4|15|NA
CASSQWGGLYNEQFF
TGTGCCAGCAGTCAGTGGGGCGGTCTCTACAATGAGCAGTTCTTC
>many|TRBJ2-7|TRBV7-2|15|TRBD2
CASSLLAGGVNEQYF
TGTGCCAGCAGCTTACTAGCGGGGGGTGTAAACGAGCAGTACTTC
>few|TRBJ2-1|TRBV9|11|NA
CASSGGTIQFF
TGTGCCAGCAGCGGGGGGACAATCCAGTTCTTC
>many|TRBJ1-3|TRBV7-6|14|NA
CASSTQGGGNTIYF
TGTGCCAGCAGCACACAGGGAGGTGGAAACACCATATATTTT
>many|TRBJ2-2|TRBV11-2|15|TRBD2
CASSFGGGDTGELFF
TGTGCCAGCAGCTTCGGCGGGGGGGACACCGGGGAGCTGTTTTTT
>many|TRBJ2-5|TRBV6-5|16|TRBD2
CASSSPSGGLQETQYF
TGTGCCAGCAGTTCTCCTAGCGGGGGGTTACAAGAGACCCAGTACTTC
>many|TRBJ1-2|TRBV19|16|TRBD1
CASRTLNRDRYYGYTF
TGTGCCAGTAGAACCCTGAACCGGGACAGATACTATGGCTACACCTTC
>many|TRBJ2-4|TRBV12-3/TRBV12-4|14|TRBD2
CASSPSGSKNIQYF
TGTGCCAGCAGCCCTAGCGGTTCCAAAAACATTCAGTACTTC
>many|TRBJ2-1|TRBV10-2|14|NA
CASTPAGAGDEQFF
TGCGCCAGCACCCCCGCGGGGGCAGGGGATGAGCAGTTCTTC
>many|TRBJ2-4|TRBV12-3/TRBV12-4|13|TRBD1
CASRTGSKNIQYF
TGTGCCAGCAGGACAGGGTCCAAAAACATTCAGTACTTC
>few|TRBJ1-5|TRBV7-9|13|NA
CASSLVQGQPQHF
TGTGCCAGCAGCTTAGTCCAGGGTCAGCCCCAGCATTTT
>many|TRBJ2-1|TRBV25-1|14|NA
CASGRWGAYNEQFF
TGTGCCAGCGGTCGATGGGGGGCCTACAATGAGCAGTTCTTC